What follows are 22 T cell receptor beta chains derived from one specimen sequenced in a study of cytomegalovirus exposure and HLA in healthy donors. Repertoires were generated with immunoSEQ multiplex PCR, while TCRdb's copy carries only in-frame clones and drops some. The sample holds about 260,000 clones; around 91% are singletons and the top ten take roughly 3%. Sequencing used PBMCs. The receptor source for this set is a woman in her 30s in good health and CMV-seronegative.

The V call is TRBV6-1, the J call TRBJ2-1, with 7 bases fitting TRBD2. Germline trimming cut 4 bases from V and 1 base from J; bases unmatched to any gene: 19. The CDR3 contains 20 residues. Germline V CDR1 and CDR2: MNHNS, SASEGT. CDR3 nucleotide sequence: TGTGCCAGCAGTGTGCCCGGGTCGGGAGGAGACCGGTGGTCCTACAATGAGCAGTTCTTC. The encoded protein is CASSVPGSGGDRWSYNEQFF.

The rearrangement joins TRBV5-1 to TRBJ1-3, with 9 bases matching TRBD1. With 4 bases clipped from V and 2 bases from J, the junction kept 10 bases outside the gene matches. Germline CDR1 and CDR2: SGHRS and YFSETQ. The CDR3 covers 17 residues. The CDR3 here is CASSATPGQGTGNTIYF. CDR3 coding DNA: TGCGCCAGCAGCGCTACCCCGGGACAGGGAACTGGAAACACCATATATTTT.

The chain is built from TRBV28 and TRBJ2-7, with unresolved D. Germline CDR1 and CDR2: MDHEN and SYDVKM. CDR3 length: 12 residues. V was trimmed by 4 bases and J by 2 bases, leaving 6 bases between them. The CDR3 protein is CASSYRTYEQYF. The CDR3, as DNA: TGTGCCAGCAGTTACAGAACCTACGAGCAGTACTTC.

CDR3 sequence reads: CASSLAPLLHEQYF. CDR3 nucleotide sequence: TGTGCCAGCAGCTTAGCCCCTCTACTTCACGAGCAGTACTTC. The V gene is TRBV7-9, the J gene TRBJ2-7; D not resolved. Trimming shortened V by 0 bases and J by 5 bases, and 11 bases separated the two germline ends. CDR1 and CDR2 (germline): SEHNR, FQNEAQ (reference sequence). CDR3 size: 14 residues.

This clone showed up just a few times. The chain is built from TRBV28 and TRBJ2-7; D possibly matches TRBD1 or TRBD2 (5 bases each). The CDR3 sequence is 15 residues long. V was shortened by 2 bases and J by 3 bases, with 14 bases between the two germline ends. Germline CDR1 reads MDHEN; CDR2 reads SYDVKM. The CDR3 bases are TGTGCCAGCAGTTTACCGGGGCCCCTAAACTACGAGCAGTACTTC. As protein: CASSLPGPLNYEQYF.

This chain joins TRBV5-6 and TRBJ2-7, with TRBD2 matching over 8 bases. The germline gives CDR1 SGHDT, CDR2 YYEEEE. With 3 bases clipped from V and 0 bases from J, the junction kept 2 bases outside the gene matches. The CDR3 is 14 amino acids. The CDR3, as DNA: TGTGCCAGCAGCTCGGGACTAGACTCCTACGAGCAGTACTTC. Protein: CASSSGLDSYEQYF.

The genes are TRBV19 and TRBJ1-1; no reliable D call. The CDR3 is 13 amino acids. CDR1 is LNHDA, CDR2 SQIVND, per germline (reference sequence). The V end was cut by 4 bases, the J end by 4 bases, with 10 bases between. CDR3 in amino acids: CASSRSGSTEAFF. The CDR3 coding sequence is TGTGCCAGTAGTAGGTCGGGGAGCACTGAAGCTTTCTTT.

The chain carries TRBV7-2 and TRBJ2-5; D not resolved. The germline V gene encodes CDR1 SGHTA and CDR2 FQGNSA. Deletions cut 5 bases from V and 4 bases from J, with 17 bases between. This CDR3 region has 15 residues. The CDR3, as DNA: TGTGCCAGCAGCCCGCGCCCCATTATGCGAGAGACCCAGTACTTC. Its protein product is CASSPRPIMRETQYF.

The chain recombines TRBV10-3 with TRBJ1-5; D remains unclear. This CDR3 is 15 amino acids long. Trimming cost V 4 bases and J 2 bases, with 12 bases left between them. The germline V gene has CDR1 ENHRY and CDR2 SYGVKD. The CDR3 DNA reads as TGTGCCATCAGTGGGGGAACAGATGGCAATCAGCCCCAGCATTTT. This codes for CAISGGTDGNQPQHF.

The rearrangement links TRBV27 to TRBJ2-1; 8 bases map to TRBD1. The germline CDR1 and CDR2 sequences are MNHEY and SMNVEV (reference sequence). This CDR3 is 14 amino acids long. Unmatched junction bases numbered 4, after V lost 5 bases and J lost 4 bases. CDR3 sequence (DNA): TGTGCCAGCAGTCAGGGGGCACGTTACAATGAGCAGTTCTTC. As protein: CASSQGARYNEQFF.

The rearrangement uses TRBV30 and TRBJ2-6, with D hard to call. CDR3 length equals 14 residues. CDR1 and CDR2 from the germline V gene are GTSNPN and SVGIG (reference sequence). V was shortened by 0 bases and J by 4 bases, with 7 bases between the two germline ends. CDR3 region: CAWSVYPGANVLTF. The CDR3, as DNA: TGTGCCTGGAGTGTGTATCCCGGGGCCAACGTCCTGACTTTC.

J is TRBJ2-5 and V is TRBV5-1; 8 bases are a match to TRBD2. The germline gives CDR1 SGHRS, CDR2 YFSETQ. V dropped 9 bases and J dropped 2; count of bases not matched to a gene: 12. This CDR3 region has 15 residues. Here the CDR3 reads CATRAGAGFQETQYF. The CDR3 bases are TGCGCCACCCGAGCGGGAGCTGGCTTTCAAGAGACCCAGTACTTC.

The chain combines TRBV5-1 with TRBJ2-7; the D is unclear. CDR3 length equals 14 residues. CDR1 is SGHRS and CDR2 is YFSETQ in the germline V gene. V lost 5 bases, J lost 2 bases, and 14 bases lay in between. The CDR3 reads CASSGPRAPYEQYF. In nucleotides, the CDR3 is TGCGCCAGCAGTGGCCCCCGCGCGCCCTACGAGCAGTACTTC.

This rearrangement joins TRBV5-1 to TRBJ2-4; no clear D gene. V was cut by 4 bases and J by 0 bases, with 17 bases left in between. This CDR3 is 17 amino acids long. Germline V gene sequence: CDR1 SGHRS, CDR2 YFSETQ. CDR3: CASSLPSASGAKNIQYF. The CDR3 DNA follows: TGCGCCAGCAGCCTCCCATCGGCATCGGGAGCCAAAAACATTCAGTACTTC.

This rearrangement joins TRBV5-1 to TRBJ2-3, with D perhaps given as TRBD1 or TRBD2 (6 bases each). Trimming took 1 base from V and 2 from J, leaving 11 bases between them. In germline, CDR1 is SGHRS, CDR2 YFSETQ. The CDR3 length is 15 residues. Written as DNA, the CDR3 is TGCGCCAGCAGCTTGCGCCGGGGGCCCACAGATACGCAGTATTTT. Translation gives CASSLRRGPTDTQYF.

The chain joins TRBV6-6 to TRBJ1-3; D uncertain. The CDR3 has 16 residues. The germline gives CDR1 MNHNY, CDR2 SVGAGI (reference sequence). V lost 2 bases to trimming and J lost 2 bases, with 13 bases between them. The CDR3: CASSYLSEGPGNTIYF. CDR3 bases: TGTGCCAGCAGTTACCTATCTGAAGGACCTGGAAACACCATATATTTT.

The rearrangement links TRBV15 to TRBJ1-4; maybe TRBD1 (6 bases). The germline gives CDR1 LNHNV, CDR2 YYDKDF (reference sequence). The CDR3 contains 16 residues. V was pared by 5 bases and J by 4 bases, with 17 bases between. As DNA, the CDR3 is TGTGCCACCAGCGGGAGAACGGGGGCCATTAATGAAAAACTGTTTTTT. Protein sequence: CATSGRTGAINEKLFF.

J is TRBJ2-2 and V is TRBV4-3; 14 bases are shared with TRBD2. With 3 bases clipped from V and 8 bases from J, the junction kept 8 bases outside the gene matches. Germline values: CDR1 LGHNA, CDR2 YSLEER. The CDR3 has 17 residues. This chain's CDR3 is CASSQDRRTSGRGELFF. The CDR3 DNA reads as TGCGCCAGCAGCCAGGATAGGAGGACTAGCGGGAGGGGGGAGCTGTTTTTT.

This chain joins TRBV7-6 and TRBJ2-1; perhaps TRBD1 as D (6 bases). This CDR3 is 14 amino acids long. V lost 4 bases, J lost 8 bases, and 15 bases lay in between. Germline CDR1 is SGHVS and CDR2 is FNYEAQ. The CDR3 sequence is CASSSLQGRDEQFF. In DNA form, the CDR3 reads TGTGCCAGCAGCTCGCTACAGGGTAGGGATGAGCAGTTCTTC.

The V call is TRBV30, the J call TRBJ2-2; the D gene is possibly TRBD2 (5 bases). This CDR3 is built from 14 residues. CDR1 and CDR2 (germline): GTSNPN, SVGIG (reference sequence). The V gene lost 3 bases and the J gene lost 2 bases, with 10 bases spanning the gap. CDR3 residues: CAWRPSGNTGELFF. CDR3 nucleotide sequence: TGTGCCTGGAGACCCAGCGGCAACACCGGGGAGCTGTTTTTT.

The chain combines TRBV19 with TRBJ2-3; D not certain. The CDR3 consists of 13 residues. Trimming took 4 bases from V and 4 from J, leaving 9 bases between them. The germline gives CDR1 LNHDA, CDR2 SQIVND (reference sequence). CDR3 sequence (DNA): TGTGCCAGTAGTACCGTGGGCGCAGATACGCAGTATTTT. This encodes CASSTVGADTQYF.

The V call is TRBV7-2, the J call TRBJ1-5; the D is unclear. CDR1 is SGHTA and CDR2 is FQGNSA in the germline V gene. V was pared by 5 bases and J by 4 bases, with 12 bases between. The CDR3 has 14 amino acids. The CDR3 loop is CASSPGLLNQPQHF. The CDR3 region has the DNA TGTGCCAGCAGCCCCGGATTATTGAATCAGCCCCAGCATTTT.